Presented here are 16 T cell receptor beta chains from one specimen sequenced in a study of cytomegalovirus exposure and HLA in healthy donors. PCR primers comprised 60 Vbeta and 13 Jbeta primers. Some clones are missing from TCRdb's copy, which holds only in-frame ones; the method was immunoSEQ multiplex PCR. The sample consists of roughly 160,000 clones, approximately 77% of them appearing once. Sequenced input: PBMCs. These receptors came from a man aged 50-60 years in good health and CMV-seropositive.

This sequence joins TRBV27 and TRBJ1-2; D is ambiguous. CDR3 length: 14 amino acids. V shed 0 bases and J shed 8 bases, with 13 bases lying between them. CDR1 MNHEY and CDR2 SMNVEV come from the germline V gene (reference sequence). In nucleotides, the CDR3 is TGTGCCAGCAGTTTATCAGCCGGGTTGCGGGGCTACACCTTC. Protein: CASSLSAGLRGYTF.

As to this clone: The same CDR3 also results from other DNA sequences found in this sample. The chain recombines TRBV28 with TRBJ1-2, with 7 bases fitting TRBD1. The V gene end was trimmed by 4 bases and the J gene end by 4 bases; junction bases not matched to a gene: 0. CDR1 MDHEN and CDR2 SYDVKM come from the germline V gene. The CDR3 loop spans 12 amino acids. The CDR3 nucleotides read TGTGCCAGCAGTTACAGGGGCTATGGCTACACCTTC. The encoded protein is CASSYRGYGYTF.

The V gene is TRBV5-4, the J gene TRBJ1-2, with a weak D call TRBD1 (5 bases). Germline values: CDR1 SGHNT, CDR2 YYREEE (reference sequence). V lost 0 bases to trimming and J lost 0 bases, with 9 bases between them. CDR3 size: 15 residues. CDR3 sequence: CASSLVPGSNYGYTF. The DNA of the CDR3 is TGTGCCAGCAGCTTGGTCCCAGGGTCTAACTATGGCTACACCTTC. Drawing the rest from reference TRBV5-4 and TRBJ1-2, the complete variable domain is ETGVTQSPTHLIKTRGQQVTLRCSSQSGHNTVSWYQQALGQGPQFIFQYYREEENGRGNFPPRFSGLQFPNYSSELNVNALELDDSALYLCASSLVPGSNYGYTFGSGTRLTVV.

The J gene is TRBJ1-1, the V gene TRBV9; D may be TRBD1 (6 bases). The CDR3 totals 13 residues. Germline V CDR1 and CDR2: SGDLS, YYNGEE. The V end was cut by 4 bases, the J end by 4 bases, with 11 bases between. This chain's CDR3 is CASSPQGGTEAFF. CDR3 bases: TGTGCCAGCAGCCCTCAAGGGGGCACTGAAGCTTTCTTT.

This clone is a singleton in its sample. V usage is TRBV12-5 and J usage is TRBJ2-2; unclear D gene. This CDR3 spans 13 amino acids. Germline V CDR1 and CDR2: LGHNT, FRNRAP. V was shortened by 6 bases and J by 2 bases, with 7 bases between the two germline ends. Here the CDR3 DNA reads TGTGCTAGTGGCCCGACAAACACCGGGGAGCTGTTTTTT. Its protein is CASGPTNTGELFF.

The chain combines TRBV4-3 with TRBJ1-2, with D hard to call. Germline V lookup: CDR1 LGHNA, CDR2 YSLEER. V lost 2 bases and J lost 1, with 5 bases in between. This CDR3 has 13 residues. CDR3: CASSQILNYGYTF. The CDR3, as DNA: TGCGCCAGCAGCCAAATACTTAACTATGGCTACACCTTC.

The V gene is TRBV4-3, the J gene TRBJ2-7, with D perhaps matching TRBD2 (6 bases). Germline V gene lookup returns CDR1 LGHNA and CDR2 YSLEER. This CDR3 spans 13 amino acids. The V gene lost 1 base and the J gene lost 3 bases, with 7 bases spanning the gap. The CDR3 region has the DNA TGCGCCAGCAGCCAAGGCGGGGACTACGAGCAGTACTTC. This translates into CASSQGGDYEQYF.

This clone was observed once. The J gene is TRBJ2-5, the V gene TRBV5-4; 10 bases agree with TRBD1. TRBJ2-7 explains the end of the DNA better; the J call may be wrong. Germline lookup yields CDR1 SGHNT and CDR2 YYREEE (reference sequence). The CDR3 length is 16 residues. CDR3 in DNA: TGTGCCAGCAGCTTAGGGACAGGGGATGGCCTCTACGAGCAGTACTTC. Its translation: CASSLGTGDGLYEQYF.

The V call is TRBV5-4, the J call TRBJ1-2; 9 nucleotides align to TRBD1. From germline, CDR1 is SGHNT and CDR2 YYREEE (reference sequence). The CDR3 runs 13 residues. Unmatched junction bases numbered 5, after V lost 4 bases and J lost 7 bases. CDR3 in amino acids: CASSPPQGAGYTF. CDR3 sequence (DNA): TGTGCCAGCAGCCCCCCACAGGGGGCTGGCTACACCTTC.

The chain carries TRBV11-2 and TRBJ1-6; 7 positions match TRBD1. The CDR3 has 15 residues. CDR1 and CDR2 (germline): SGHAT, FQNNGV. V gave up 5 bases and J gave up 10 bases; unmatched junction bases: 11. CDR3 region: CASSPKGQKNSPLHF. The DNA of the CDR3 is TGTGCCAGCAGCCCTAAGGGACAGAAGAACTCACCCCTCCACTTT.

J is TRBJ1-5 and V is TRBV19; a possible D gene is TRBD1 (5 bases). Looked up from germline, CDR1 is LNHDA and CDR2 is SQIVND (reference sequence). CDR3 length: 15 amino acids. Between the trimmed V and J ends, which lost 9 bases and 3 bases, there was a span of 18 bases. Here the CDR3 reads CASLTQGNSNQPQHF. The CDR3 DNA reads as TGTGCCAGCCTCACCCAGGGAAACTCCAATCAGCCCCAGCATTTT.

This CDR3 reads CASSSQTGQTSGANVLTF. In DNA form, the CDR3 reads TGTGCCAGCAGCTCCCAGACAGGACAAACCTCTGGGGCCAACGTCCTGACTTTC. The rearrangement links TRBV28 to TRBJ2-6; D might be TRBD1 (6 bases). Germline V gives CDR1 MDHEN, CDR2 SYDVKM. There are 18 residues in the CDR3. Trimming took off 6 bases at V and 0 bases at J, with 18 bases between the two ends.

The rearrangement uses TRBV4-3 and TRBJ2-7; tentatively, D is TRBD2 (5 bases). The CDR3 consists of 15 residues. CDR1 and CDR2 from the germline V gene are LGHNA and YSLEER. V gave up 0 bases and J gave up 2 bases, with 11 bases separating them. The CDR3 DNA reads as TGCGCCAGCAGCCAAGACAGGACTCCAGCCTACGAGCAGTACTTC. It codes for CASSQDRTPAYEQYF.

The chain recombines TRBV6-5 with TRBJ2-1; D perhaps matches TRBD2 (5 bases). This CDR3 spans 16 amino acids. Trimming shortened V by 4 bases and J by 0 bases, and 13 bases separated the two germline ends. In germline, CDR1 is MNHEY, CDR2 SVGAGI. The CDR3: CASSSERPSSYNEQFF. The DNA of the CDR3 is TGTGCCAGCAGTTCTGAGCGGCCGAGCTCCTACAATGAGCAGTTCTTC.

The chain is built from TRBV7-9 and TRBJ2-1; 13 bases align to TRBD2. Germline V gives CDR1 SEHNR, CDR2 FQNEAQ (reference sequence). The CDR3 is 16 residues long. V was pared by 4 bases and J by 7 bases, with 7 bases of the junction left unmatched. The CDR3, as DNA: TGTGCCAGCAGCTCGATTAGGACTAGCGGGGGTAATGAGCAGTTCTTC. Residues: CASSSIRTSGGNEQFF.

The chain joins TRBV7-3 to TRBJ1-1, with D unclear. Per germline, CDR1 SGHTA and CDR2 FQGTGA. V lost 5 bases and J 1 base, leaving 11 bases between the germline ends. The CDR3 loop spans 14 amino acids. In DNA form, the CDR3 reads TGTGCCAGCAGCCAGGCGGGCGGGAACACTGAAGCTTTCTTT. Amino acids: CASSQAGGNTEAFF.